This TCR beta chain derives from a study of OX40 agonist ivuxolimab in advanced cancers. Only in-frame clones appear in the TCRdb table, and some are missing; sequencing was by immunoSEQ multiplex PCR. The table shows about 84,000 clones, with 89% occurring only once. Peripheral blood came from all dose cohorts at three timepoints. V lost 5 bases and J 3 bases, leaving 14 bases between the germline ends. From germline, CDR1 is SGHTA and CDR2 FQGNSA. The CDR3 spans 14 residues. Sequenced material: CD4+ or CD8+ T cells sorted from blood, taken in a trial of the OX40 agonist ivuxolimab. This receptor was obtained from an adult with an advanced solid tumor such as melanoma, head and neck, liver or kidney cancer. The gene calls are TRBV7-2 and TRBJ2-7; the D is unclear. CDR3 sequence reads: CASSHSSVVYEQYF. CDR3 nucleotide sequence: TGTGCCAGCAGCCATTCCAGCGTCGTCTACGAGCAGTACTTC.